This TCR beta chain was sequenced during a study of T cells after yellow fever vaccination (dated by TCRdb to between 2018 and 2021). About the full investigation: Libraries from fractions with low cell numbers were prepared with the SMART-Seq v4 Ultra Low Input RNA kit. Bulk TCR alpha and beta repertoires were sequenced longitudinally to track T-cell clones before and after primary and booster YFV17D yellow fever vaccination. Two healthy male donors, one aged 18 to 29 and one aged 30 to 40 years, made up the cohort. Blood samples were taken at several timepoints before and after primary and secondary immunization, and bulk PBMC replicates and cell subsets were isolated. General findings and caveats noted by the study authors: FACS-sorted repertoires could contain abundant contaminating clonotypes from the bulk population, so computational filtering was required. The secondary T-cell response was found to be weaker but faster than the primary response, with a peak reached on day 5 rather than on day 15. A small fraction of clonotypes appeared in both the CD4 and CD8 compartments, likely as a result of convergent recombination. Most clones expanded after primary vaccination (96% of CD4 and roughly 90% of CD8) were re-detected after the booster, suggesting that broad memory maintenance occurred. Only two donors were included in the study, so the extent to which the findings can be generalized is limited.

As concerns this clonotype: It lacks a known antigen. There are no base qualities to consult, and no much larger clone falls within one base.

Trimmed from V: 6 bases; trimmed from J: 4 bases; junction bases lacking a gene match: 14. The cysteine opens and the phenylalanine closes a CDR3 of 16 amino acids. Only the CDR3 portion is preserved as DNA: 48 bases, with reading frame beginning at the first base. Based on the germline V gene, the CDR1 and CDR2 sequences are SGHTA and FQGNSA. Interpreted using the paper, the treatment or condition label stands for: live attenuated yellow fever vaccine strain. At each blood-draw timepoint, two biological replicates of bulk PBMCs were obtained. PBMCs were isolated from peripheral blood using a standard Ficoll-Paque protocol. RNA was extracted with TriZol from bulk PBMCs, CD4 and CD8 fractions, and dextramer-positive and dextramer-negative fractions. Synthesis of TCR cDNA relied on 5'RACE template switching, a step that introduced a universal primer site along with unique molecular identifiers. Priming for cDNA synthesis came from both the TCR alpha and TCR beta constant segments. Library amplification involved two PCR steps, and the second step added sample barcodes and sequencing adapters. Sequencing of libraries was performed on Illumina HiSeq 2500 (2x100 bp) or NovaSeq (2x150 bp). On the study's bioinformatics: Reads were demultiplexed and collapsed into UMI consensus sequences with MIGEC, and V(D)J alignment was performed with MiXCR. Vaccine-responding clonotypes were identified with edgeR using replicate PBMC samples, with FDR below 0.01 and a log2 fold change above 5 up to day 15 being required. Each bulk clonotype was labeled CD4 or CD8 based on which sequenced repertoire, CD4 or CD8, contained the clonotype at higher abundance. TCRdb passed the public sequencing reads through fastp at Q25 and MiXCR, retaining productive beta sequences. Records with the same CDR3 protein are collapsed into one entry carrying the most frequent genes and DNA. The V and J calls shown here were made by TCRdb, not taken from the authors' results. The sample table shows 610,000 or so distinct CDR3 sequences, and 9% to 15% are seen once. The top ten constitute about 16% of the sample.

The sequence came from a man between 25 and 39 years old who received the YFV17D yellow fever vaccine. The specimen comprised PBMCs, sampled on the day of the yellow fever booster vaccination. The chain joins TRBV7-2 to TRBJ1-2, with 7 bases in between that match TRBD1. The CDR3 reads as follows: CASRKNQGGELYGYTF. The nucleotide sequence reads TGTGCCAGCAGGAAAAACCAGGGGGGAGAACTCTATGGCTACACCTTC. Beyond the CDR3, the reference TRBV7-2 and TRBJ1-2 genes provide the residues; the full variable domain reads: GAGVSQSPSNKVTEKGKDVELRCDPISGHTALYWYRQSLGQGLEFLIYFQGNSAPDKSGLPSDRFSAERTGGSVSTLTIQRTQQEDSAVYLCASRKNQGGELYGYTFGSGTRLTVV.